Sequencing of this T cell receptor (beta chain) was carried out in a study of blood T cell repertoires in COVID-19. The overall study: There were acute and convalescent COVID-19 samples, and they came from the United States, Italy and Spain.

Original methodology: Nucleated cell number was recorded as an estimate derived from reference gene primer amplification. Some clones are missing from TCRdb's copy, which holds only in-frame ones; the method was immunoSEQ multiplex PCR. That table is the source of V, J and clone size, and D and trimming were worked out from the DNA. The repertoire includes 100,000 or so clones, roughly four fifths of them detected once, and about 13% sits in the top ten. V lost 6 bases to trimming and J lost 4 bases, with 9 bases between them. The CDR3 has 13 residues. Per germline, CDR1 SNHLY and CDR2 FYNNEI. The sequenced sample was peripheral blood. The sequence came from a human donor in a cohort sampled during active COVID-19. The chain carries TRBV2 and TRBJ2-2; D possibly corresponds to TRBD1 (6 bases). The CDR3 bases are TGTGCCAGCAGGATACAGGGCACCGGGGAGCTGTTTTTT. Its protein product is CASRIQGTGELFF.